The 16 T cell receptor beta chains reported below all come from one sample, sequenced in a study of shared clonotypes between healthy human individuals. Naive CD8 cells lacked CD45RO and underwent positive selection for CCR7, leaving out terminally differentiated effector memory CD45RA+ cells. The repertoire was sequenced with immunoSEQ multiplex PCR; TCRdb's copy has only in-frame clones and lacks some. The sample includes about 2 million clones, around 96% seen only once; the top ten take less than 1.5%. The sample consisted of naive CD8+ T cells sorted from blood. The receptors derive from a man between 18 and 35 years old in good health.

The V gene is TRBV19, the J gene TRBJ1-4; D is perhaps TRBD1 (5 bases). V lost 2 bases and J 8 bases, leaving 9 bases between the germline ends. This CDR3 is 13 amino acids long. Germline V gene data show CDR1 as LNHDA and CDR2 as SQIVND (reference sequence). This CDR3 reads CASSILGDEKLFF. The DNA for the CDR3 is TGTGCCAGTAGTATATTAGGGGACGAAAAACTGTTTTTT.

This clone appeared a few times. Other DNA sequences from this sample encode an identical CDR3 as well. The V call is TRBV7-9, the J call TRBJ1-1, with a possible D match to TRBD1 (5 bases). Germline V gene sequence: CDR1 SEHNR, CDR2 FQNEAQ (reference sequence). V lost 1 base to trimming and J lost 1 base, with 10 bases between them. The length of the CDR3 is 15 residues. For the CDR3, the DNA is TGTGCCAGCAGCTTAGGAGCGGGGGAGAACACTGAAGCTTTCTTT. It translates to CASSLGAGENTEAFF.

This clone was seen once. The chain carries TRBV29-1 and TRBJ2-5, with a possible D match to TRBD1 (6 bases). The V gene's germline CDR1 is SQVTM and CDR2 ANQGSEA. The CDR3 extends over 15 amino acids. V lost 0 bases and J lost 5, with 16 bases in between. CDR3 region: CSVEDPDRISETQYF. In nucleotides, the CDR3 is TGCAGCGTTGAAGATCCCGACAGGATTAGCGAGACCCAGTACTTC.

The chain employs TRBV7-6 and TRBJ1-1, with a tentative D call TRBD1 (6 bases). The V end was cut by 1 base, the J end by 0 bases, with 15 bases between. This CDR3 has 17 residues. Looked up from germline, CDR1 is SGHVS and CDR2 is FNYEAQ. CDR3 region: CASSLVGQTNLNTEAFF. Written as DNA, the CDR3 is TGTGCCAGCAGCTTAGTAGGACAGACCAATTTGAACACTGAAGCTTTCTTT.

Comment on this clone: Different DNA sequences within this sample yield the same CDR3. The chain couples TRBV4-1 to TRBJ2-7; possibly TRBD2 for D (5 bases). The germline gives CDR1 MGHRA, CDR2 YSYEKL. The CDR3 extends over 14 amino acids. V lost 1 base and J 0 bases, leaving 7 bases between the germline ends. The CDR3 nucleotides read TGCGCCAGCAGCCAAGGACGGGACTCCTACGAGCAGTACTTC. It encodes CASSQGRDSYEQYF.

V is TRBV5-6 and J is TRBJ2-3; perhaps D is TRBD1 or TRBD2 (6 bases each). The CDR3 sequence is 16 residues long. V shed 2 bases and J shed 0 bases, with 13 bases lying between them. The V gene's germline CDR1 is SGHDT and CDR2 YYEEEE. The CDR3 bases are TGTGCCAGCAGCTTAGCAGGGGAGGTTAGCACAGATACGCAGTATTTT. The encoded protein is CASSLAGEVSTDTQYF.

V is TRBV5-5 and J is TRBJ2-7; D ambiguous. Germline loops: CDR1 SGHKS, CDR2 YYEKEE (reference sequence). This CDR3 contains 11 residues. The V end was cut by 1 base, the J end by 5 bases, with 4 bases between. The CDR3 bases are TGTGCCAGCAGCTTGTATAACGAGCAGTACTTC. It translates to CASSLYNEQYF.

The V call is TRBV6-5, the J call TRBJ2-5; TRBD1 or TRBD2 may be the D gene (5 bases each). Gene TRBJ2-7 matches the end of the DNA better, so the J call may be wrong. Germline V CDR1 and CDR2: MNHEY, SVGAGI. CDR3 length: 16 amino acids. The CDR3 coding sequence is TGTGCCAGCAGTTACTCGCACGGGGCCGCGACCTACGAGCAGTACTTC. This encodes CASSYSHGAATYEQYF.

Details on this clone: Other nucleotide sequences from this sample produce the same CDR3. The chain carries TRBV4-3 and TRBJ2-7; 8 positions agree with TRBD1. Trimming took 1 base from V and 4 from J; bases not matched to a gene: 3. The germline CDR1 and CDR2 sequences are LGHNA and YSLEER. This CDR3 comprises 14 residues. The chain's CDR3 is CASSQGTGRYEQYF. CDR3 sequence (DNA): TGCGCCAGCAGCCAAGGGACAGGGAGGTACGAGCAGTACTTC.

This chain joins TRBV7-9 and TRBJ2-5; 7 bases agree with TRBD1. CDR3 length equals 15 residues. After removal of 5 bases from V and 5 bases from J, the junction contained 11 bases not matched to a gene. The germline gives CDR1 SEHNR, CDR2 FQNEAQ (reference sequence). This CDR3 is CASSAETGIVETQYF. The CDR3 region has the DNA TGTGCCAGCAGCGCCGAGACAGGGATCGTCGAGACCCAGTACTTC.

The chain recombines TRBV14 with TRBJ1-1; 7 nucleotides agree with TRBD1. This CDR3 region has 17 residues. Germline V lookup: CDR1 SGHDN, CDR2 FVKESK. Trimming cost V 4 bases and J 3 bases; bases outside gene matches: 14. The CDR3, as DNA: TGTGCCAGCAGCCCGAGGGGGCAGGGGGTACTTGACACTGAAGCTTTCTTT. This gives the protein CASSPRGQGVLDTEAFF.

The chain recombines TRBV30 with TRBJ2-7, with 7 nucleotides matching TRBD2. Trimming took 1 base from V and 6 from J; bases not matched to a gene: 6. There are 13 residues in the CDR3. Per germline, CDR1 GTSNPN and CDR2 SVGIG (reference sequence). CDR3 residues: CAWSGGRGSEQYF. For the CDR3, the DNA is TGTGCCTGGAGTGGCGGGAGAGGTTCCGAGCAGTACTTC.

V and J are TRBV11-2 and TRBJ2-3, with TRBD1 identical over 9 bases. This CDR3 comprises 17 residues. Germline loops: CDR1 SGHAT, CDR2 FQNNGV. Losses at the gene ends were 1 base for V and 4 bases for J; bases not matched to a gene: 9. The chain's CDR3 is CASSLVPGTGRADTQYF. In nucleotides, the CDR3 is TGTGCCAGCAGCTTAGTACCCGGGACAGGGAGGGCAGATACGCAGTATTTT.

CDR3 DNA sequence: TGTGCCAGCAGCTTGGCTTTAGGAGGACAGAGCTCCTACAATGAGCAGTTCTTC. Amino acids: CASSLALGGQSSYNEQFF. This chain links TRBV5-6 with TRBJ2-1, with a possible D match to TRBD1 (6 bases). The CDR3 is 18 amino acids. The ends were cut back, 0 bases at V and 0 bases at J, with 16 bases in the middle. Looked up from germline, CDR1 is SGHDT and CDR2 is YYEEEE.

The V and J genes are TRBV7-9 and TRBJ2-5; D unresolved. This CDR3 comprises 13 residues. The germline CDR1 and CDR2 sequences are SEHNR and FQNEAQ (reference sequence). The ends were cut back, 3 bases at V and 5 bases at J, with 10 bases in the middle. CDR3 nucleotide sequence: TGTGCCAGCAGCTTTCCTGTGGGGGAGACCCAGTACTTC. Protein sequence: CASSFPVGETQYF. Full variable domain (missing parts from reference TRBV7-9 and TRBJ2-5): DTGVSQNPRHKITKRGQNVTFRCDPISEHNRLYWYRQTLGQGPEFLTYFQNEAQLEKSRLLSDRFSAERPKGSFSTLEIQRTEQGDSAMYLCASSFPVGETQYFGPGTRLLVL.

The chain has TRBV10-1 and TRBJ1-1; D is uncertain. Germline CDR1 WNHNN, CDR2 SYGVQD (reference sequence). V gave up 4 bases and J gave up 6 bases, with 15 bases separating them. The CDR3 consists of 14 residues. CDR3 nucleotides: TGCGCCAGCAGTGGGCCCTCCACGGGCTCTGAAGCTTTCTTT. It translates to CASSGPSTGSEAFF.